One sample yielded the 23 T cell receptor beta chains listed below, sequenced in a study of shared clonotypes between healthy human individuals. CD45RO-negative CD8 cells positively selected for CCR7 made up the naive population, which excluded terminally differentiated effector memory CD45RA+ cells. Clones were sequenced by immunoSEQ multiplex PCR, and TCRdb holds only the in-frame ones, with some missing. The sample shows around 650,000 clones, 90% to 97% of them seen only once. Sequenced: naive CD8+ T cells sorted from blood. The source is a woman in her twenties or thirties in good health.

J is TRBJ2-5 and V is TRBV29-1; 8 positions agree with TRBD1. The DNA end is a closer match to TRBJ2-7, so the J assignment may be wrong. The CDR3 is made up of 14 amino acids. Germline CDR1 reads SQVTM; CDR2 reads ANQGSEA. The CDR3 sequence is CSVTRRDRGHEQYF. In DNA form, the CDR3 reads TGCAGCGTGACCCGCCGAGACAGGGGCCACGAGCAGTACTTC.

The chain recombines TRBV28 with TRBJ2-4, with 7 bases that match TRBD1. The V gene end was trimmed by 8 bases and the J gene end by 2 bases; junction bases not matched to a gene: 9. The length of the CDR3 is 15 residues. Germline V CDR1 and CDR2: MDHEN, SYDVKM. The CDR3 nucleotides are TGTGCCAGCCACCGGGACAGTACAACCAAAAACATTCAGTACTTC. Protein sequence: CASHRDSTTKNIQYF.

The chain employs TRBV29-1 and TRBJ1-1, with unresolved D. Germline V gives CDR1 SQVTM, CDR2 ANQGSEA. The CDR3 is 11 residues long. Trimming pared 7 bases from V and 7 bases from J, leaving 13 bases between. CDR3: CSALVSLEAFF. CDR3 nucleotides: TGCAGCGCCCTGGTCAGCCTTGAAGCTTTCTTT.

This CDR3 reads CASSPPSGSISYNEQFF. For the CDR3, the DNA is TGTGCCAGCAGCCCCCCTAGCGGGAGTATTTCCTACAATGAGCAGTTCTTC. J is TRBJ2-1 and V is TRBV7-9; 10 bases agree with TRBD2. CDR1 is SEHNR, CDR2 FQNEAQ, per germline (reference sequence). The CDR3 contains 17 residues. The V and J ends lost 5 bases and 1 base, in that order; junction bases with no gene match: 8.

CDR3 region: CASIGPMGGASGANVLTF. CDR3 in DNA: TGTGCCAGCATCGGCCCCATGGGGGGCGCCTCGGGGGCCAACGTCCTGACTTTC. This chain joins TRBV2 and TRBJ2-6; D possibly uses TRBD1 or TRBD2 (6 bases each). Germline-derived CDR1 and CDR2 are SNHLY and FYNNEI. The CDR3 spans 18 residues. V was pared by 7 bases and J by 4 bases, with 23 bases between.

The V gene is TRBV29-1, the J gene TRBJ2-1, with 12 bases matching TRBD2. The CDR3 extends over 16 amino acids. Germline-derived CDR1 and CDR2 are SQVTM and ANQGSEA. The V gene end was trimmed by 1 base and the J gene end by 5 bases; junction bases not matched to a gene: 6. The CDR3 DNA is TGCAGCGTTGAAGGACTGACTAGCGGGAGCAACAATGAGCAGTTCTTC. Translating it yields CSVEGLTSGSNNEQFF.

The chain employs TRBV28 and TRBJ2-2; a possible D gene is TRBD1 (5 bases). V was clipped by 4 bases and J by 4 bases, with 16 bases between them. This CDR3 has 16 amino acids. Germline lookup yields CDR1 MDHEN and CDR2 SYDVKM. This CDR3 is CASSSIRQGITGELFF. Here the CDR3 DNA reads TGTGCCAGCAGTTCAATCCGCCAGGGAATCACCGGGGAGCTGTTTTTT.

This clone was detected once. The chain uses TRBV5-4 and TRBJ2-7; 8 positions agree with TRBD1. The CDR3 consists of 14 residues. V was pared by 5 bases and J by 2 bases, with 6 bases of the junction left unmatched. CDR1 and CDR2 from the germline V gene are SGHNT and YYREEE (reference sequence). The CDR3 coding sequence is TGTGCCAGCAGACCGACAGGGGCAACCTACGAGCAGTACTTC. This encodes CASRPTGATYEQYF.

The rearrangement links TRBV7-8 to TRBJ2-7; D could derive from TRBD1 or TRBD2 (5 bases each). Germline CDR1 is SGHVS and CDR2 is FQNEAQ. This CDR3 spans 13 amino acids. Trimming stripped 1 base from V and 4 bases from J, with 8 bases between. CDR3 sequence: CASSLGWGYEQYF. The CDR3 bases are TGTGCCAGCAGCTTAGGTTGGGGGTACGAGCAGTACTTC.

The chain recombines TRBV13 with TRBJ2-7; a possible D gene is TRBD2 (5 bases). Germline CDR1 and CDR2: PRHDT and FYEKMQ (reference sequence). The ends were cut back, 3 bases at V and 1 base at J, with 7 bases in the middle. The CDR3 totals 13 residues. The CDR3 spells CASSFGGSYEQYF. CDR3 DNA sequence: TGTGCCAGCAGCTTCGGCGGGTCCTACGAGCAGTACTTC.

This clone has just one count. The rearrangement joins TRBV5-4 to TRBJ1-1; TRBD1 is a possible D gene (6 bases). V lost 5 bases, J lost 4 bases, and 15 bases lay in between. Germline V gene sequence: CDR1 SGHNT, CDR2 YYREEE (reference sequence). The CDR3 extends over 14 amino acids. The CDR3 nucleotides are TGTGCCAGCAGACCTCAGGGGCCTAGCACTGAAGCTTTCTTT. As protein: CASRPQGPSTEAFF.

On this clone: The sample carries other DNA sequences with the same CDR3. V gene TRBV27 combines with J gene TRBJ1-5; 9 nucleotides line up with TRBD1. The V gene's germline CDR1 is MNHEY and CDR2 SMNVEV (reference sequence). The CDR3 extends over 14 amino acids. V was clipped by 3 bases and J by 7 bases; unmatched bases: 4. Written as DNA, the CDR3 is TGTGCCAGCAGTTTTACAGGGGGCGGGCAGCCCCAGCATTTT. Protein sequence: CASSFTGGGQPQHF.

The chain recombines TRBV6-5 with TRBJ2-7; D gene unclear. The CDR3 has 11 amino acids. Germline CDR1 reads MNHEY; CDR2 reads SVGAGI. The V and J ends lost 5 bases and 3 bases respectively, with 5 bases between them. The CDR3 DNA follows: TGTGCCAGCAGTCTCGACTACGAGCAGTACTTC. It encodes CASSLDYEQYF.

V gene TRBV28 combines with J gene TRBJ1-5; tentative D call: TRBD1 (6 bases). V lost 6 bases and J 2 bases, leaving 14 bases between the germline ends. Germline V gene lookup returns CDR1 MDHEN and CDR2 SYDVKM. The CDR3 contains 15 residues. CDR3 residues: CASRPSGEGNQPQHF. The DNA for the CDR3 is TGTGCCAGCAGGCCCTCAGGGGAGGGCAATCAGCCCCAGCATTTT.

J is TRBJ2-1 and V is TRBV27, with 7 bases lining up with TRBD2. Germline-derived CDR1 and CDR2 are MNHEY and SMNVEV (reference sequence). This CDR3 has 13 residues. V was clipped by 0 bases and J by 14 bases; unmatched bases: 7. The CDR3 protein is CASSLSRGNREFF. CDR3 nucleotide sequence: TGTGCCAGCAGTTTATCGCGGGGGAACCGCGAGTTCTTC.

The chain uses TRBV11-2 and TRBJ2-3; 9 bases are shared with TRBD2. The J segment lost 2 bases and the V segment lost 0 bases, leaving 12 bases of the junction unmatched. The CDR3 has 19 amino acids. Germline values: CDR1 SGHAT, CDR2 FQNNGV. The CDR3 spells CASSLDRVPTSGYTDTQYF. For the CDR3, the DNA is TGTGCCAGCAGCTTAGATCGAGTCCCCACTAGCGGGTACACAGATACGCAGTATTTT.

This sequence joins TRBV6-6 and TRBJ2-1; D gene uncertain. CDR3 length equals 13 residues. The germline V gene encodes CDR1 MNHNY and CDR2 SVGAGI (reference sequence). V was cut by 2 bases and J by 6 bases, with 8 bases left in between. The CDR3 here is CASSYEALNEQFF. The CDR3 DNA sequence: TGTGCCAGCAGTTACGAGGCCCTCAATGAGCAGTTCTTC.

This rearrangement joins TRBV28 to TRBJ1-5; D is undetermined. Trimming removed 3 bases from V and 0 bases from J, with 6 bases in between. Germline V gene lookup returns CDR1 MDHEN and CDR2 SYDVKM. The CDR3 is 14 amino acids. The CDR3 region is CASSLEYSNQPQHF. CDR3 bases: TGTGCCAGCAGTTTGGAATATAGCAATCAGCCCCAGCATTTT.

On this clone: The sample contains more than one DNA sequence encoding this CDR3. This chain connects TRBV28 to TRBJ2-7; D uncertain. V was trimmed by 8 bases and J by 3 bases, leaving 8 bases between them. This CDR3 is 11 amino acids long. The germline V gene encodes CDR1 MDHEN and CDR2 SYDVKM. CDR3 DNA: TGTGCCAGCCGGAACAGCTACGAGCAGTACTTC. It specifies CASRNSYEQYF.

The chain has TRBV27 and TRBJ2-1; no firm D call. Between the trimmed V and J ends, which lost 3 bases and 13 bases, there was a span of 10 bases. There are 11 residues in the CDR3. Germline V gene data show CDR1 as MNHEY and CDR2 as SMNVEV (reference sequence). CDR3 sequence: CASSFPPGQFF. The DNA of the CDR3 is TGTGCCAGCAGTTTTCCTCCCGGACAGTTCTTC.

CDR3 residues: CASSWALNYEQYF. CDR3 nucleotides: TGTGCCAGCAGCTGGGCGCTCAACTACGAGCAGTACTTC. V gene TRBV5-6 combines with J gene TRBJ2-7; D is ambiguous. V lost 3 bases to trimming and J lost 3 bases, with 10 bases between them. CDR1 SGHDT and CDR2 YYEEEE come from the germline V gene. The CDR3 extends over 13 amino acids.

In DNA form, the CDR3 reads TGTGCCAGCAGCGAGGTCCGTGAGGTCTTTAATGAGCAGTTCTTC. Protein product: CASSEVREVFNEQFF. The chain couples TRBV9 to TRBJ2-1, with D hard to call. V was clipped by 3 bases and J by 7 bases, with 17 bases between them. CDR1 is SGDLS and CDR2 is YYNGEE in the germline V gene. The CDR3 totals 15 residues.

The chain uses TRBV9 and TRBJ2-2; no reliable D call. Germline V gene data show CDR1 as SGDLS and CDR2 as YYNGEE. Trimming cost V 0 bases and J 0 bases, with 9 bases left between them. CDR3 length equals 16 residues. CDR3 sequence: CASSVEGQPNTGELFF. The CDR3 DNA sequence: TGTGCCAGCAGCGTAGAAGGGCAGCCGAACACCGGGGAGCTGTTTTTT. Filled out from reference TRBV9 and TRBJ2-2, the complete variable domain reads DSGVTQTPKHLITATGQRVTLRCSPRSGDLSVYWYQQSLDQGLQFLIQYYNGEERAKGNILERFSAQQFPDLHSELNLSSLELGDSALYFCASSVEGQPNTGELFFGEGSRLTVL.